A single sample gave rise to the 2 T cell receptor beta chains below, sequenced in a study of T cell responses to AZD1222 COVID-19 vaccine (dated by TCRdb to 2020 to 2022). Libraries were made using the immunoSEQ multiplex PCR assay. Imported from immuneACCESS, the table was reduced by TCRdb to in-frame sequences with V and J called. These copies leave out some clones; in studies compared against another copy, an unresolved V gene accounts for under half, and the cause of the remainder is not known. The sample table records 150,000 to 200,000 clones; about nine tenths of these occur just once. The ten most abundant clones make up about 6% of the sample. What the time point label conveys for this sample: baseline before first vaccination. Source: peripheral blood, taken on day 0 of AZD1222 vaccination. The origin of the receptors is an adult in good health.

The rearrangement links TRBV5-4 to TRBJ2-7, with TRBD1 matching over 10 bases. CDR1 and CDR2 (germline): SGHNT, YYREEE (reference sequence). The CDR3 length is 14 residues. Trimming removed 3 bases from V and 5 bases from J; junction bases left unmatched: 5. In DNA, the CDR3 is TGTGCCAGCAGCTCCCGGGACAGGGGACACGAGCAGTACTTC. Translated, it gives CASSSRDRGHEQYF.

The V call is TRBV28, the J call TRBJ2-4, with D unresolved. There are 14 residues in the CDR3. The V end was cut by 3 bases, the J end by 7 bases, with 13 bases between. From germline, CDR1 is MDHEN and CDR2 SYDVKM. CDR3 nucleotide sequence: TGTGCCAGCAGTTTCCCCGCCGGCTGGAACATTCAGTACTTC. It translates to CASSFPAGWNIQYF.